This T cell receptor (beta chain) emerged from a study of blood T cell dynamics during melanoma immunotherapy. At the level of the study: First-line therapy was either pembrolizumab or nivolumab with ipilimumab for metastatic melanoma.

A fixed 40 ng of plasma cfDNA was loaded per sample. Measured with immunoSEQ multiplex PCR; TCRdb has only the in-frame clones, and not every one. The repertoire holds 6,300 or so clones, with around nine tenths as singletons. This clone appeared a few times. Germline V gene lookup returns CDR1 MNHEY and CDR2 SVGAGI. This CDR3 region has 15 residues. V was cut by 4 bases and J by 2 bases, with 15 bases left in between. Time point meaning: pre-treatment baseline. Patients with prior systemic cancer treatment, concomitant immunosuppressants, or other active malignancies were excluded. The material sequenced was cell-free DNA from blood, taken from a patient treated with checkpoint blockade. The source is a human donor with melanoma. This sequence joins TRBV6-5 and TRBJ2-7; D call uncertain. The CDR3 DNA follows: TGTGCCAGCAGTTCGTCCGGACCCCTCACCTACGAGCAGTACTTC. Translating gives CASSSSGPLTYEQYF.